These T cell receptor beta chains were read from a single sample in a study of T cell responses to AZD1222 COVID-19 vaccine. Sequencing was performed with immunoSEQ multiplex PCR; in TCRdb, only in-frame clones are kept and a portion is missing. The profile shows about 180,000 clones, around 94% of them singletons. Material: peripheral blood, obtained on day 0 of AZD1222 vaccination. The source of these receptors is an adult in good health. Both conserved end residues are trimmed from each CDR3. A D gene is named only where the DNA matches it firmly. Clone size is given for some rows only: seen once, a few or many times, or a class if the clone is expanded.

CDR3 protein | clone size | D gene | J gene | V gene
ASSPFPILQGTGTEAF | - | - | TRBJ1-1 | TRBV3-1/TRBV3-2
ASSLGWRTNTGELF | - | - | TRBJ2-2 | TRBV27
ASSQNPPRPGSLGTEAF | - | - | TRBJ1-1 | TRBV23-1
AWKPGTGVTDTQY | - | TRBD1 | TRBJ2-3 | TRBV30
AWRADGGSGNTIY | - | - | TRBJ1-3 | TRBV30
AWGISRDAGELF | once | - | TRBJ2-2 | TRBV30
ASSLVGTGTGNGYT | - | TRBD1 | TRBJ1-2 | TRBV5-5
ASSEAGVTDTQY | - | - | TRBJ2-3 | TRBV6-1
ASSPLRTSAVPQY | - | TRBD2 | TRBJ2-5 | TRBV19
ASSGRQARGNTIY | - | - | TRBJ1-3 | TRBV25-1
ASSLVPEDTQY | - | - | TRBJ2-3 | TRBV5-5
ASSLWGANTEAF | - | - | TRBJ1-1 | TRBV13
SPTGPPNTEAF | - | - | TRBJ1-1 | TRBV29-1
ASSDVGTGGLSYNSPLH | - | TRBD1 | TRBJ1-6 | TRBV2
ASSHFSGSSYNEQF | - | TRBD2 | TRBJ2-1 | TRBV5-6
ASSTGTGNNSPLH | - | - | TRBJ1-6 | TRBV5-1
ASSYGGGGDYGYT | once | TRBD1 | TRBJ1-2 | TRBV6-5
ASSPRQGDGYT | once | TRBD1 | TRBJ1-2 | TRBV14
ASSLYNYEQF | - | - | TRBJ2-1 | TRBV7-6
ASSLLAVVNEQF | - | - | TRBJ2-1 | TRBV11-2
AWRPGGDPFQPQH | - | - | TRBJ1-5 | TRBV30
AISGSARDDSPLH | - | - | TRBJ1-6 | TRBV10-3
ASSQMTSGLYNEQF | - | TRBD2 | TRBJ2-1 | TRBV4-1
ASSLAPDNEQF | - | - | TRBJ2-1 | TRBV7-6
ATSRDMTVKSPLH | - | - | TRBJ1-6 | TRBV15
ASSQVIGSSYEQY | once | - | TRBJ2-7 | TRBV4-1
ASRTRGLNTEAF | - | - | TRBJ1-1 | TRBV6-5
ASSMNRGVGAGNTIY | - | TRBD1 | TRBJ1-3 | TRBV19
ASSLLGGDEKLF | - | - | TRBJ1-4 | TRBV7-6
ASSFGGDSNQPQH | - | - | TRBJ1-5 | TRBV5-4
ASSSPGQIFGEQF | - | TRBD1 | TRBJ2-1 | TRBV7-8
ASTIRTANTEAF | once | - | TRBJ1-1 | TRBV6-5
ASSRLVQETQY | - | - | TRBJ2-5 | TRBV7-9
ASSYGTSGKDEQF | - | TRBD2 | TRBJ2-1 | TRBV6-5
ASSLGGRASIYEQY | - | TRBD2 | TRBJ2-7 | TRBV5-4
ASREQVSGANVLT | once | - | TRBJ2-6 | TRBV5-1
ASSDVTAPGQPQH | - | - | TRBJ1-5 | TRBV7-9
ASSLSSREGSNQPQH | - | - | TRBJ1-5 | TRBV5-5
ASSLLATNEKLF | - | - | TRBJ1-4 | TRBV27
ASSVVAGGGEQF | - | TRBD2 | TRBJ2-1 | TRBV9
ASGLPRRSTASYEQY | - | - | TRBJ2-7 | TRBV12-5
ASSEEGSFLGNTIY | - | - | TRBJ1-3 | TRBV6-1
ASSITGTGSYEQY | - | TRBD1 | TRBJ2-7 | TRBV5-1
ATEARARQGQNEQF | - | - | TRBJ2-1 | TRBV24-1
ASSHPGGSEAF | - | - | TRBJ1-1 | TRBV4-1
SARDTDTQY | - | - | TRBJ2-3 | TRBV20-1
ASSPGTRDEQF | - | TRBD2 | TRBJ2-1 | TRBV12-3/TRBV12-4
ASSITGGNSPLH | - | TRBD1 | TRBJ1-6 | TRBV19
ASSRTGTPSPLH | - | TRBD1 | TRBJ1-6 | TRBV2
ASSLFGTNYGYT | - | - | TRBJ1-2 | TRBV27